The clone carrying this TCR beta chain was recorded many times. What it binds is not known. These data are taken from a study of Graves' ophthalmopathy and Graves' hyperthyroidism. Whole-study results and caveats: Detected in blood as well were most expanded thyroid clonotypes with frequency above 0.001.

Germline lookup yields CDR1 SGHTS and CDR2 YDEGEE. V was clipped by 0 bases and J by 5 bases, with 9 bases between them. This CDR3 has 13 amino acids. No donor had other autoimmune disease, uncontrolled infection, pregnancy or lactation. A diagnosis was made from clinical symptoms together with serum thyroxine, TRAb, thyroid ultrasound and orbital computed tomography. RNA served as the template for amplifying TCR beta CDR3 regions. HTBI-primed RT-PCR formed the first round, and a multiplex PCR formed the second. Each CDR3 protein gets one entry after TCRdb re-called the multiplex PCR reads with MiXCR. The table includes around 520,000 distinct CDR3 sequences, about 35% detected once.

The source is an adult man with Graves' hyperthyroidism. The chain couples TRBV5-8 to TRBJ2-7; maybe TRBD1 (5 bases). Input material: peripheral blood or thyroid tissue (not recorded which). CDR3 sequence (DNA): TGTGCCAGCAGCTTGGGGGGCGCGAACGAGCAGTACTTC. This encodes CASSLGGANEQYF.